The 23 T cell receptor beta chains below come from one sample, sequenced in a study of T cells in Graves' hyperthyroidism and ophthalmopathy (dated by TCRdb to about 2019). Libraries were constructed by multiplex PCR. Sequencing used an Illumina HiSeq 2000. The TCR beta CDR3 regions were amplified from RNA transcripts. A first-round RT-PCR of the TCR CDR3 used the HTBI primer set with the Qiagen OneStep RT-PCR kit. TCRdb cleaned the public reads at Q25 with fastp, built clones with MiXCR and kept in-frame beta chains. Merged by CDR3 protein, the rows form single entries marked with the most common genes and DNA. Counted in this sample were 400,000 or so distinct CDR3 sequences; around 15% of them appeared once. About 21% of the sample rests with the top ten. Sample: blood. These receptors were collected from a woman aged 55-70 years with Graves' ophthalmopathy.

This clonotype was seen repeatedly, ten times or more. A junction end diverges from the germline sequence, so it may reflect a read error. J is TRBJ2-6 and V is TRBV3-1; D remains unclear. CDR3 size: 11 residues. Looked up from germline, CDR1 is LGHDT and CDR2 is YNNKEL (reference sequence). Here the CDR3 reads CASSQAQRLIF. The CDR3 DNA reads as TGTGCCAGCAGCCAAGCCCAACGTCTTATCTTC.

In its sample, this clonotype was seen a few times. The chain uses TRBV24-1 and TRBJ2-1, with D uncertain. Trimming left V 5 bases short and J 0 bases short, with 7 bases between. Germline V gives CDR1 KGHDR, CDR2 SFDVKD. This CDR3 has 14 residues. The CDR3 loop is CATSAESSYNEQFF. CDR3 bases: TGTGCCACCAGTGCAGAGAGCTCCTACAATGAGCAGTTCTTC.

A word on this clonotype: Since a much larger clone is just one base distant, this may be a read error. The chain links TRBV3-1 to TRBJ2-5; a weak D match, TRBD2 (6 bases). Trimming took 0 bases from V and 5 from J, leaving 16 bases between them. CDR1 and CDR2 from the germline V gene are LGHDT and YNNKEL (reference sequence). The CDR3 is made up of 16 amino acids. The CDR3 DNA follows: TGTGCCAGCAGCCAAGAACCATCGGGAGTTTGGGAGACCCAGTACTTC. As protein: CASSQEPSGVWETQYF.

This sequence joins TRBV27 and TRBJ2-3; 10 nucleotides line up with TRBD2. This CDR3 region has 17 residues. Germline V gene data show CDR1 as MNHEY and CDR2 as SMNVEV (reference sequence). V was clipped by 5 bases and J by 7 bases; unmatched bases: 15. This CDR3 is CASSPYRGGTSANTQYF. In nucleotides, the CDR3 is TGTGCCAGCAGTCCCTACCGGGGGGGGACTAGCGCCAATACGCAGTATTTT.

The chain recombines TRBV5-1 with TRBJ2-2, with 10 nucleotides matching TRBD2. Germline CDR1 and CDR2: SGHRS and YFSETQ. V gave up 4 bases and J gave up 6 bases; unmatched junction bases: 6. This CDR3 region has 15 residues. The CDR3 reads CASSPSSGSPGELFF. CDR3 bases: TGCGCCAGCAGCCCCTCTAGCGGGAGCCCCGGGGAGCTGTTTTTT.

This clonotype was seen a handful of times. The chain joins TRBV2 to TRBJ1-6, with D hard to call. V lost 10 bases, J lost 4 bases, and 14 bases lay in between. The CDR3 is 14 residues long. CDR1 is SNHLY, CDR2 FYNNEI, per germline. The CDR3 protein is CATGRADYNSPLHF. CDR3 DNA: TGTGCCACCGGGCGGGCTGATTATAATTCACCCCTCCACTTT.

The chain is built from TRBV5-1 and TRBJ1-4, with 9 bases matching TRBD1. Germline loops: CDR1 SGHRS, CDR2 YFSETQ. There are 15 residues in the CDR3. The trim removed 4 bases at V and 3 bases at J, leaving 4 bases unmatched. The CDR3 reads CASSQQGAPNEKLFF. The CDR3 DNA reads TGCGCCAGCAGCCAACAGGGGGCGCCTAATGAAAAACTGTTTTTT.

This clonotype showed up many times. The rearrangement uses TRBV30 and TRBJ2-1, with TRBD2 identical over 8 bases. The CDR3 is 13 amino acids. Germline V gene sequence: CDR1 GTSNPN, CDR2 SVGIG (reference sequence). V was pared by 5 bases and J by 6 bases, with 6 bases of the junction left unmatched. CDR3 protein: CAWYSGRGNEQFF. DNA of the CDR3: TGTGCCTGGTACAGCGGGAGAGGCAATGAGCAGTTCTTC.

On this clonotype itself: A much larger clonotype is one base distant, so this may be a read error. The chain links TRBV7-9 to TRBJ2-3; D remains ambiguous. The CDR3 length is 15 residues. Germline values: CDR1 SEHNR, CDR2 FQNEAQ (reference sequence). The CDR3 here is CAGSFPGQLTDTQYF. The CDR3 bases are TGTGCCGGCAGCTTTCCGGGCCAGCTCACAGATACGCAGTATTTT.

This clonotype was observed at least ten times. The J gene is TRBJ2-3, the V gene TRBV5-1, with TRBD1 as a possible D gene (6 bases). The V end lost 5 bases, the J end lost 2 bases, and 18 bases lay between the germline ends. CDR3 length: 16 amino acids. The germline V gene encodes CDR1 SGHRS and CDR2 YFSETQ. The CDR3 DNA reads as TGCGCCAGCAGTTGGTCGGGACACCGAACCACAGATACGCAGTATTTT. This gives the protein CASSWSGHRTTDTQYF.

Ten or more counts support this clonotype. V gene TRBV7-2 combines with J gene TRBJ2-5; TRBD2 aligns across 10 bases. The CDR3 extends over 13 amino acids. V trimming: 4 bases; J trimming: 4 bases; junction bases outside the gene matches: 0. Germline CDR1 reads SGHTA; CDR2 reads FQGNSA. The CDR3 sequence is CASSSSGRETQYF. The CDR3, as DNA: TGTGCCAGCAGCTCTAGCGGGAGAGAGACCCAGTACTTC. The variable domain in full, completed from reference TRBV7-2 and TRBJ2-5, reads GAGVSQSPSNKVTEKGKDVELRCDPISGHTALYWYRQSLGQGLEFLIYFQGNSAPDKSGLPSDRFSAERTGGSVSTLTIQRTQQEDSAVYLCASSSSGRETQYFGPGTRLLVL.

The genes are TRBV4-1 and TRBJ2-1; 10 positions agree with TRBD2. V lost 1 base to trimming and J lost 0 bases; unmatched junction nucleotides: 6. The CDR3 length is 18 residues. Germline V CDR1 and CDR2: MGHRA, YSYEKL. The CDR3 sequence: CASSQVRTSGSSYNEQFF. CDR3 coding DNA: TGCGCCAGCAGCCAAGTCCGGACTAGCGGAAGCTCCTACAATGAGCAGTTCTTC.

The chain has TRBV19 and TRBJ2-7; 15 positions match TRBD2. CDR1 is LNHDA, CDR2 SQIVND, per germline (reference sequence). V lost 2 bases and J lost 6; bases outside the gene matches: 14. CDR3 length equals 19 residues. CDR3 protein: CASSIRVGLAGGPGSEQYF. CDR3 DNA sequence: TGTGCCAGTAGTATACGGGTCGGACTAGCGGGAGGGCCGGGGTCCGAGCAGTACTTC.

This clonotype was detected a few times. A read error may explain this, as a much larger clone is one base away. V is TRBV11-2 and J is TRBJ2-2, with D unresolved. This CDR3 comprises 15 residues. Germline values: CDR1 SGHAT, CDR2 FQNNGV. DNA for the CDR3: TGTGCCAGCAGCTTGTCCAGGACGAACACCAGGGAGCTGTTTTTT. Translation gives CASSLSRTNTRELFF.

In its sample, this clonotype was seen many times. The chain carries TRBV11-2 and TRBJ2-7; D is ambiguous. The CDR3 contains 12 residues. The germline V gene encodes CDR1 SGHAT and CDR2 FQNNGV. V shed 7 bases and J shed 3 bases, with 10 bases lying between them. CDR3 in DNA: TGTGCCAGCACCCAGAAGGGCTACGAGCAGTACTTC. Its protein product is CASTQKGYEQYF.

The chain recombines TRBV10-3 with TRBJ2-1; 9 nucleotides align to TRBD1. V shed 4 bases, J shed 8 bases, and the junction held 9 bases outside the gene matches. This CDR3 contains 15 residues. Germline V gives CDR1 ENHRY, CDR2 SYGVKD. The CDR3 spells CAISAPGQGVDEQFF. As DNA, the CDR3 is TGTGCCATCAGTGCCCCGGGACAGGGAGTCGATGAGCAGTTCTTC.

J is TRBJ2-6 and V is TRBV19; no reliable D call. Germline-derived CDR1 and CDR2 are LNHDA and SQIVND (reference sequence). The CDR3 has 16 amino acids. The ends were cut back, 2 bases at V and 0 bases at J, with 8 bases in the middle. The CDR3 DNA reads TGTGCCAGTAGTATACTTGGCTTCTCTGGGGCCAACGTCCTGACTTTC. This gives the protein CASSILGFSGANVLTF. Full variable domain (remainder filled in from reference TRBV19 and TRBJ2-6): DGGITQSPKYLFRKEGQNVTLSCEQNLNHDAMYWYRQDPGQGLRLIYYSQIVNDFQKGDIAEGYSVSREKKESFPLTVTSAQKNPTAFYLCASSILGFSGANVLTFGAGSRLTVL.

This chain links TRBV19 with TRBJ1-5; D gene unclear. The germline V gene has CDR1 LNHDA and CDR2 SQIVND (reference sequence). The CDR3 runs 15 residues. Between the trimmed V and J ends, which lost 6 bases and 1 base, there was a span of 13 bases. The CDR3 sequence is CASRTTLGSNQPQHF. The CDR3 DNA is TGTGCCAGTAGGACGACGTTAGGGAGCAATCAGCCCCAGCATTTT.

This clonotype was seen repeatedly, ten times or more. The chain employs TRBV11-2 and TRBJ2-1; D ambiguous. Germline values: CDR1 SGHAT, CDR2 FQNNGV. Trimming took off 3 bases at V and 0 bases at J, with 9 bases between the two ends. The length of the CDR3 is 15 residues. CDR3: CASSFLMSSYNEQFF. CDR3 in DNA: TGTGCCAGCAGCTTTCTAATGAGCTCCTACAATGAGCAGTTCTTC.

This clonotype was counted many times. This chain uses TRBV15 with TRBJ2-3; D remains ambiguous. Germline V gene sequence: CDR1 LNHNV, CDR2 YYDKDF (reference sequence). The CDR3 extends over 14 amino acids. V lost 1 base, J lost 7 bases, and 12 bases lay in between. The CDR3 loop is CATSRGTARNTQYF. The CDR3 DNA follows: TGTGCCACCAGCAGAGGAACAGCCCGGAATACGCAGTATTTT.

Note on this clonotype: A clone one base away is much larger, so this may be a read error. This chain uses TRBV20-1 with TRBJ2-1; D perhaps matches TRBD2 (5 bases). TRBJ2-7 explains the end of the DNA better; the J call may be wrong. CDR1 and CDR2 from the germline V gene are DFQATT and SNEGSKA (reference sequence). CDR3 length: 16 amino acids. CDR3 sequence: CSARDLGGRSYNEQYF. In DNA, the CDR3 is TGCAGTGCTAGAGATCTTGGCGGGCGCTCCTACAATGAGCAGTACTTC.

Many counts were recorded for this clonotype. V gene TRBV7-9 combines with J gene TRBJ1-1; D call uncertain. Germline loops: CDR1 SEHNR, CDR2 FQNEAQ (reference sequence). V was cut by 5 bases and J by 6 bases, with 22 bases left in between. The CDR3 consists of 16 residues. As DNA, the CDR3 is TGTGCCAGCAGCCCCCGCAAAGTAATCGAATTACCTGAAGCTTTCTTT. The encoded protein is CASSPRKVIELPEAFF.

This clonotype was seen repeatedly, ten times or more. The J gene is TRBJ2-7, the V gene TRBV4-2; 10 bases fit TRBD2. The germline gives CDR1 LGHNA, CDR2 YNFKEQ. J was trimmed by 5 bases and V by 3 bases; bases with no gene match: 10. This CDR3 has 16 residues. CDR3 DNA: TGTGCCAGCAGCCAGAATAGCGGGAGGAGTGGGGACGAGCAGTACTTC. Amino acids: CASSQNSGRSGDEQYF.